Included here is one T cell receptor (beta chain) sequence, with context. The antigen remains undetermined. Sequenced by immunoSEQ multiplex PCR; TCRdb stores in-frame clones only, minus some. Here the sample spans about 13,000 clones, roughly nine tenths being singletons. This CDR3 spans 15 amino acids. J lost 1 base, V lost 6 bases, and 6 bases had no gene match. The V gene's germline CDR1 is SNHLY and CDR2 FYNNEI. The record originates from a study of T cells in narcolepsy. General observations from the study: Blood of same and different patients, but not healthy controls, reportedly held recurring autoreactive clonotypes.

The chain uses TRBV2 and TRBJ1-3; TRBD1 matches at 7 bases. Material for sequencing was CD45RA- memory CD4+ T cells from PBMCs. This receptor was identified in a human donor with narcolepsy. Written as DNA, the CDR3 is TGTGCCAGCAGCCACAGGGGCCAATCTGGAAACACCATATATTTT. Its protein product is CASSHRGQSGNTIYF.